This is a list of T cell receptor beta chains from one sample in a study of cytomegalovirus exposure and HLA in healthy donors. Assay: immunoSEQ multiplex PCR; the TCRdb copy retains only in-frame clones and omits some. The repertoire holds 130,000 or so clones, with roughly 70% as singletons. Sequenced: PBMCs. Source of these receptors: a man aged 50-59 years in good health and CMV-seropositive. The CDR3 runs from the conserved cysteine through the conserved F or W. The order of the fields is D gene, clone size, CDR3 length, J gene, V gene, CDR3 DNA, CDR3 protein. D genes are given only for firm matches. Part of the rows lack a size; the others show once, few, many or a class for expanded clones.

>NA|NA|15|TRBJ1-6|TRBV6-6
TGTGCCAGCCAACCCCAACTTGGGCATAATTCACCCCTCCACTTT
CASQPQLGHNSPLHF
>TRBD2|NA|16|TRBJ2-1|TRBV11-2
TGTGCCAGCAGCCCAGGGGCTAGCGGGAGATACAATGAGCAGTTCTTC
CASSPGASGRYNEQFF
>TRBD2|NA|14|TRBJ2-1|TRBV4-1
TGCGCCAGCAGCCATCGCGGGGGGGGAAATGAGCAGTTCTTC
CASSHRGGGNEQFF
>TRBD1|NA|16|TRBJ1-2|TRBV29-1
TGCAGCGTGGCCCAGGGGACAGGGAGGAGGTCGGAAGGCTACACCTTC
CSVAQGTGRRSEGYTF
>NA|NA|14|TRBJ2-3|TRBV5-4
TGTGCCAGCAGAAGGGGGGGGACTTCAGATACGCAGTATTTT
CASRRGGTSDTQYF
>NA|many|13|TRBJ2-6|TRBV2
TGTGCCAGCAGTGGGAGCGAGTTGAACGTCCTGACTTTC
CASSGSELNVLTF
>NA|NA|13|TRBJ2-7|TRBV25-1
TGTGCCAGCAGTGACAGGGTCAGCTACGAGCAGTACTTC
CASSDRVSYEQYF
>TRBD1|NA|16|TRBJ2-7|TRBV10-3
TGTGCCATCAGTGGAGGGCGGGACAGGGCCCAATACGAGCAGTACTTC
CAISGGRDRAQYEQYF
>NA|NA|14|TRBJ1-1|TRBV10-3
TGTGCCATCAGTTTGGGGGGGGGAGGGACTGAAGCTTTCTTT
CAISLGGGGTEAFF
>TRBD1|NA|16|TRBJ1-2|TRBV5-4
TGTGCCAGCAGCTTTGAAACTCGGGACAGGGGTAGTGGCTACACCTTC
CASSFETRDRGSGYTF
>TRBD1|NA|14|TRBJ2-7|TRBV29-1
TGCAGCGTTGAATCGGACAGGGGCTCCTACGAGCAGTACTTC
CSVESDRGSYEQYF
>TRBD1|NA|19|TRBJ1-3|TRBV11-2
TGTGCCAGCAGCTTCCGACTCACTTACGAGACAGGGAGTGGAAACACCATATATTTT
CASSFRLTYETGSGNTIYF
>NA|once|11|TRBJ2-1|TRBV20-1
TGCAGTGCACCCGGCAGGACTCGGGTGTTCTTC
CSAPGRTRVFF
>TRBD2|NA|15|TRBJ2-1|TRBV5-1
TGCGCCAGCAGCTTGAGCGGGGGGGCCACTAATGAGCAGTTCTTC
CASSLSGGATNEQFF
>NA|NA|12|TRBJ1-1|TRBV7-9
TGTGCCAGCAGCTTCCCGGGTCCTGAAGCTTTCTTT
CASSFPGPEAFF
>NA|NA|15|TRBJ2-5|TRBV13
TGTGCCAGCAGCTTAAGTCCGGGGAAGGGTGAGACCCAGTACTTC
CASSLSPGKGETQYF
>TRBD2|NA|16|TRBJ2-2|TRBV6-5
TGTGCCAGCAGTTACGAGGGACTAGCGCGCACCGGGGAGCTGTTTTTT
CASSYEGLARTGELFF
>NA|few|13|TRBJ2-5|TRBV29-1
TGCAGCGCTAGACCGGATCCCCAAGAGACCCAGTACTTC
CSARPDPQETQYF
>NA|NA|15|TRBJ1-1|TRBV4-2
TGTGCCAGCAGCCAAGATCGGATCAGGGGCACTGAAGCTTTCTTT
CASSQDRIRGTEAFF
>TRBD1|NA|16|TRBJ1-5|TRBV5-8
TGTGCCAGCAGCCCGGATACAGGGGCCCACAATCAGCCCCAGCATTTT
CASSPDTGAHNQPQHF
>NA|NA|13|TRBJ1-5|TRBV10-3
TGTGCCACCCAACGGACAGACAATCAGCCCCAGCATTTT
CATQRTDNQPQHF
>NA|once|13|TRBJ1-5|TRBV29-1
TGCAGCGTTGGATGGGGACTTAATCAGCCCCAGCATTTT
CSVGWGLNQPQHF
>NA|NA|13|TRBJ1-1|TRBV19
TGTGCCAGTAGTGCAACAGGGTCCACTGAAGCTTTCTTT
CASSATGSTEAFF
>TRBD1|NA|16|TRBJ1-6|TRBV6-6
TGTGCCAGCAGTTACCTAAAAACAGGGGGCGGATCACCCCTCCACTTT
CASSYLKTGGGSPLHF
>TRBD1|NA|14|TRBJ1-1|TRBV18
TGTGCCAGCTCACTAGGGACAGGGAACACTGAAGCTTTCTTT
CASSLGTGNTEAFF
>TRBD1|NA|17|TRBJ2-5|TRBV7-9
TGTTCCAGCAGCTTAGGTCTTGGGACAGGGTCCCAAGAGACCCAGTACTTC
CSSSLGLGTGSQETQYF
>NA|NA|21|TRBJ2-2|TRBV10-2
TGCGCCAGCAGTGAGTCGCTACAGGTTCGCTACTCGGTGGGGAACACCGGGGAGCTGTTTTTT
CASSESLQVRYSVGNTGELFF